This TCR beta chain was identified during a study of T-cell memory formation after mild COVID-19. TCRdb reprocessed the 5' RACE reads via MiXCR and lists one record per CDR3 protein. This sample has 210,000 or so distinct CDR3 sequences, with over 9.5% found just once. Trimming left V 3 bases short and J 1 base short, with 9 bases between. The CDR3 runs to 14 residues. The sequence derives from a man younger than 35 who had mild COVID-19 (a few samples of this study predate the infection). Cell type and time point are not known. The J gene is TRBJ1-1, the V gene TRBV12-3 or TRBV12-4; perhaps TRBD1 as D (5 bases). Sequencing used PBMCs or a T cell subset sorted from them (not recorded which). The CDR3 reads CASSFQGSNTEAFF. In nucleotides, the CDR3 is TGTGCCAGCAGTTTTCAGGGTTCGAACACTGAAGCTTTCTTT.